Many counts were recorded for the clone carrying this T cell receptor (beta chain). As yet, its antigen is unknown. The V segment lost 10 bases and the J segment 0 bases; nucleotides outside the gene matches: 18. CDR1 LNHDA and CDR2 SQIVND come from the germline V gene (reference sequence). There are 18 residues in the CDR3. Time point indicated: newly diagnosed GD, antithyroid drugs for less than 3 months. TCR sequences were obtained from RNA taken from PBMCs. The data originate from a study of regulatory T cells in long-lasting Graves disease. The study's findings and limits: Preferential use of TRBV28, TRBJ1-2 and TRBJ2-5 was seen in persistent disease.

In building TCR beta libraries, iRepertoire HTBI primers were used together with Arm-PCR of CDR3 regions. Each CDR3 protein gets one entry after TCRdb re-called the multiplex PCR reads with MiXCR. Among a few hundred thousand distinct CDR3 sequences listed, 10% to 15% were seen once. These data also featured in a second study, about T cells in Graves' hyperthyroidism and ophthalmopathy. As that study records: Exclusion of a patient resulted from uncontrolled infection, other autoimmune disease, pregnancy or lactation.

The material sequenced was peripheral blood mononuclear cells (PBMCs), taken at new diagnosis, from a patient treated with antithyroid drugs. The TCR comes from a young woman with Graves disease. The rearrangement joins TRBV19 to TRBJ2-7, with 10 bases fitting TRBD2. Here the CDR3 reads CATAPSSGRARSSYEQYF. The CDR3, as DNA: TGTGCCACCGCACCTTCAAGCGGGAGGGCCAGGAGCTCCTACGAGCAGTACTTC.